This T cell receptor (beta chain) derives from a study of cytomegalovirus exposure and HLA in healthy donors. About the research overall: Across a few hundred genotyped donors, around 80% landed in the Caucasian-associated ancestry cluster. Findings and caveats of the study: CMV serostatus stood as the only immune exposure information on hand. 16,951 TCR beta sequences were associated with HLA alleles at 0.05 false discovery rate in a later analysis.

The germline CDR1 and CDR2 sequences are MNHEY and SMNVEV (reference sequence). The V gene lost 6 bases and the J gene lost 6 bases, with 17 bases spanning the gap. CDR3 size: 14 residues. Primers: 60 Vbeta forward and 13 Jbeta reverse. Using immunoSEQ multiplex PCR, the repertoire was profiled, and TCRdb retains in-frame clones only, with some absent. Of around 63,000 clones in the sample, more than 80% were seen once. With regard to this clone: Its antigen remains unidentified.

This TCR was sampled from a woman aged 25 to 39 in good health and CMV-seronegative. The chain uses TRBV27 and TRBJ1-1, with D perhaps matching TRBD1 (6 bases). Sample: PBMCs. Here the CDR3 DNA reads TGTGCCAGCAGCGTAGCCACAGGGCCCTCTGAAGCTTTCTTT. Protein product: CASSVATGPSEAFF.